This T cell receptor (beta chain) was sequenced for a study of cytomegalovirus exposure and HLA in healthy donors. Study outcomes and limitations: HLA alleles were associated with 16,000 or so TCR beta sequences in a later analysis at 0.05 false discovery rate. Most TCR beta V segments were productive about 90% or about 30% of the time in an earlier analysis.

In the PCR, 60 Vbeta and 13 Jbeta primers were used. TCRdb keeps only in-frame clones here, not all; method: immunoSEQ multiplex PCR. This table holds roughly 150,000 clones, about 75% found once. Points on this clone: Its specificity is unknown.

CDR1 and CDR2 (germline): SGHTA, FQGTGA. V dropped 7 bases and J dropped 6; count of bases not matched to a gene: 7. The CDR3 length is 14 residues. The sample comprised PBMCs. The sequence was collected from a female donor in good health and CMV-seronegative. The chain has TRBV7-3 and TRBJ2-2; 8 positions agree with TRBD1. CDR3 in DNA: TGTGCCAGCACCAGAGACAGGGGCCCCGGGGAGCTGTTTTTT. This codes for CASTRDRGPGELFF.